One and the same sample provided the 18 T cell receptor beta chains below, sequenced in a study of PD-L1 blockade in urothelial cancer. Some clones are missing from TCRdb's copy, which holds only in-frame ones; the method was immunoSEQ multiplex PCR. The sample has approximately 100,000 clones, approximately 91% seen once. The specimen comprised PBMCs, sampled around atezolizumab (anti-PD-L1) treatment. These receptors all come from a woman at least 80 years old with urothelial cancer.

In regard to this clone: Other DNA sequences of this sample code for an identical CDR3. The chain combines TRBV18 with TRBJ1-2; 9 bases map to TRBD1. The CDR3 runs to 13 residues. CDR1 is KGHSH and CDR2 is LQKENI in the germline V gene. Germline trimming cut 3 bases from V and 5 bases from J; bases unmatched to any gene: 1. CDR3 DNA sequence: TGTGCCAGCTCACCTGACAGGGGGTATGGCTACACCTTC. Amino acids: CASSPDRGYGYTF.

The chain recombines TRBV28 with TRBJ2-1; 8 bases map to TRBD2. V was pared by 8 bases and J by 5 bases, with 17 bases of the junction left unmatched. The CDR3 spans 17 residues. Germline lookup yields CDR1 MDHEN and CDR2 SYDVKM. CDR3 sequence reads: CASSYGRAGVLHNEQFF. For the CDR3, the DNA is TGTGCCAGCTCCTACGGGAGGGCGGGGGTCCTTCACAATGAGCAGTTCTTC.

The gene calls are TRBV10-3 and TRBJ2-1; D unclear. Trimming pared 0 bases from V and 7 bases from J, leaving 10 bases between. CDR1 is ENHRY, CDR2 SYGVKD, per germline. The CDR3 spans 14 residues. The CDR3 DNA follows: TGTGCCATCAGTGAGTCACGGTCGCGGAATGAGCAGTTCTTC. Protein: CAISESRSRNEQFF.

Remarks on this clone: Germline is not matched at one junction end, which may reflect a read error. Other DNA sequences in the same sample also yield this CDR3. The CDR3 is CASSLGTGNQPQHF. The CDR3 DNA follows: TGTGCCAGCTCACTCGGGACAGGCAACCAGCCCCAGCATTTT. The chain carries TRBV18 and TRBJ1-5; 8 bases are shared with TRBD1. The CDR3 has 14 amino acids. CDR1 is KGHSH, CDR2 LQKENI, per germline.

This rearrangement joins TRBV5-1 to TRBJ2-7; TRBD1 matches at 7 bases. CDR1 and CDR2 from the germline V gene are SGHRS and YFSETQ. The CDR3 consists of 15 residues. The V segment lost 4 bases and the J segment 7 bases; nucleotides outside the gene matches: 14. DNA of the CDR3: TGCGCCAGCAGCCATGCGTGGACAGGCCCCCGGGAGCAGTACTTC. Its translation is CASSHAWTGPREQYF.

The CDR3 here is CASRQGRNTEAFF. The CDR3 DNA follows: TGTGCCAGCAGACAGGGCCGGAACACTGAAGCTTTCTTT. This chain joins TRBV19 and TRBJ1-1; 7 positions match TRBD1. The CDR3 is 13 amino acids. Germline lookup yields CDR1 LNHDA and CDR2 SQIVND (reference sequence). Trimming took 9 bases from V and 1 from J; bases not matched to a gene: 5.

The chain carries TRBV5-1 and TRBJ2-1, with TRBD2 matching over 10 bases. V dropped 0 bases and J dropped 6; count of bases not matched to a gene: 6. This CDR3 spans 16 amino acids. Germline V CDR1 and CDR2: SGHRS, YFSETQ. CDR3 amino acids: CASSLGGTSATNEQFF. CDR3 coding DNA: TGCGCCAGCAGCTTGGGCGGGACTAGCGCAACCAATGAGCAGTTCTTC.

This rearrangement joins TRBV14 to TRBJ1-1, with D tentatively TRBD1 (5 bases). The CDR3 consists of 15 residues. Germline CDR1 SGHDN, CDR2 FVKESK. V was trimmed by 4 bases and J by 7 bases, leaving 19 bases between them. CDR3 in amino acids: CASSRGGARLFEAFF. CDR3 in DNA: TGTGCCAGCAGCCGGGGTGGGGCACGGCTCTTTGAAGCTTTCTTT.

The V and J genes are TRBV30 and TRBJ2-2; D is ambiguous. Germline-derived CDR1 and CDR2 are GTSNPN and SVGIG (reference sequence). The V end lost 3 bases, the J end lost 5 bases, and 13 bases lay between the germline ends. The CDR3 is 14 residues long. CDR3 amino acids: CAWSLRGQTGELFF. The CDR3 DNA is TGTGCCTGGAGCCTCCGAGGCCAGACCGGGGAGCTGTTTTTT.

The V and J genes are TRBV19 and TRBJ1-1, with D maybe TRBD1 (5 bases). CDR1 and CDR2 from the germline V gene are LNHDA and SQIVND (reference sequence). The V gene lost 3 bases and the J gene lost 5 bases, with 22 bases spanning the gap. The CDR3 runs to 17 residues. DNA for the CDR3: TGTGCCAGTAGTATGATCGGAGGGAGAACAGGAATTACTGAAGCTTTCTTT. It translates to CASSMIGGRTGITEAFF.

The J gene is TRBJ2-2, the V gene TRBV5-1; 8 bases map to TRBD1. Germline lookup yields CDR1 SGHRS and CDR2 YFSETQ. V dropped 1 base and J dropped 5; count of bases not matched to a gene: 4. The length of the CDR3 is 15 residues. CDR3 sequence reads: CASSLRTGYTGELFF. The CDR3 region has the DNA TGCGCCAGCAGCTTGCGGACAGGGTATACCGGGGAGCTGTTTTTT.

The J gene is TRBJ1-2, the V gene TRBV19, with TRBD1 matching 9 bases. J was trimmed by 1 base and V by 5 bases; bases with no gene match: 8. Per germline, CDR1 LNHDA and CDR2 SQIVND (reference sequence). This CDR3 has 16 amino acids. The DNA for the CDR3 is TGTGCCAGTAGTCCCCGAACGACAGGGGGTAACTATGGCTACACCTTC. Its protein product is CASSPRTTGGNYGYTF. The full variable domain, with the rest looked up from reference TRBV19 and TRBJ1-2, is DGGITQSPKYLFRKEGQNVTLSCEQNLNHDAMYWYRQDPGQGLRLIYYSQIVNDFQKGDIAEGYSVSREKKESFPLTVTSAQKNPTAFYLCASSPRTTGGNYGYTFGSGTRLTVV.

V gene TRBV5-6 combines with J gene TRBJ1-5, with TRBD1 matching over 7 bases. Losses at the gene ends were 4 bases for V and 0 bases for J; bases not matched to a gene: 10. Germline V gives CDR1 SGHDT, CDR2 YYEEEE. This CDR3 has 17 residues. CDR3 sequence: CASSRRGARYSNQPQHF. For the CDR3, the DNA is TGTGCCAGCAGCCGCAGGGGGGCCAGATATAGCAATCAGCCCCAGCATTTT.

The genes are TRBV2 and TRBJ1-2; D might be TRBD1 (6 bases). The V gene lost 6 bases and the J gene lost 8 bases, with 16 bases spanning the gap. This CDR3 spans 13 amino acids. Germline CDR1 SNHLY, CDR2 FYNNEI. In nucleotides, the CDR3 is TGTGCCAGCAGCACAGAACAGGGTGGGGGCTACACCTTC. Translation: CASSTEQGGGYTF.

J is TRBJ1-2 and V is TRBV6-5; D is unresolved. The CDR3 loop spans 13 amino acids. Between the trimmed V and J ends, which lost 10 bases and 7 bases, there was a span of 19 bases. The germline V gene has CDR1 MNHEY and CDR2 SVGAGI. CDR3 protein: CATRPPARPGYTF. Here the CDR3 DNA reads TGTGCCACCAGGCCGCCCGCCAGGCCTGGCTACACCTTC.

The rearrangement joins TRBV2 to TRBJ2-3; no definite D call. The CDR3 runs to 12 residues. Between the trimmed V and J ends, which lost 5 bases and 4 bases, there was a span of 7 bases. The germline V gene has CDR1 SNHLY and CDR2 FYNNEI. The CDR3 DNA is TGTGCCAGCAGTTCCCCTCCAGATACGCAGTATTTT. It is translated as CASSSPPDTQYF.

V gene TRBV28 combines with J gene TRBJ1-2, with TRBD1 matching 8 bases. The length of the CDR3 is 15 residues. With 6 bases clipped from V and 0 bases from J, the junction kept 6 bases outside the gene matches. The germline CDR1 and CDR2 sequences are MDHEN and SYDVKM. The CDR3 is CASSSSGGPNYGYTF. The CDR3 DNA reads as TGTGCCAGCAGCTCCTCAGGGGGCCCTAACTATGGCTACACCTTC.

This clone appeared once. This chain connects TRBV25-1 to TRBJ2-1; D is perhaps TRBD1 (6 bases). Germline CDR1 is MGHDK and CDR2 is SYGVNS. The length of the CDR3 is 14 residues. V was shortened by 5 bases and J by 3 bases, with 11 bases between the two germline ends. The CDR3 DNA reads TGTGCCAGCAGTAAAGGGGGTGGCTACAATGAGCAGTTCTTC. Its protein product is CASSKGGGYNEQFF. The full variable domain, with the rest looked up from reference TRBV25-1 and TRBJ2-1, is EADIYQTPRYLVIGTGKKITLECSQTMGHDKMYWYQQDPGMELHLIHYSYGVNSTEKGDLSSESTVSRIRTEHFPLTLESARPSHTSQYLCASSKGGGYNEQFFGPGTRLTVL.